The T cell receptor beta chain described here comes from a study of blood T cells in healthy people across ages (dated by TCRdb to 2015 to 2017). General notes on the study: In model experiments, template switching captured roughly one uniquely barcoded TCR beta cDNA molecule for every two T cells. Using deep sequencing normalized with unique cDNA molecular identifiers, the study measured how TCR beta repertoire diversity changes with age. To avoid experimental bias, donors of different ages were randomly spread across the sequencing lanes. Donors were grouped into four age groups: young (average 16 years), middle-aged (approximately 41), aged (roughly 62) and long-lived (around 82). For two donors (one aged 18 to 29 and one aged 80 or older), the study analyzed two additional independent replicas of 1 million unique cDNA reads from the same blood draw. What the research found in general, with its limitations: Compared with the aged group, the long-lived group had more naive CD4+ T cells, fewer expanded clones and increased TCR diversity, suggesting age selection. There was a strong correlation between observed TCR beta diversity and the percentage of naive T cells measured by flow cytometry. Donor CMV infection status was unknown, potentially confounding age-related changes in expanded clonotypes. Estimates of total diversity based on one million sequenced T cells were regarded as lower bounds and as underestimates. As age increased, observed TCR beta diversity per million T cells dropped in a roughly linear way, and a significant reduction was already evident by age about 40. Bulk unsorted PBMC profiling prevented conclusive comparison of naive and antigen-experienced compartments.

The roughly 37 donors, aged about 6 to 95 years, were systemically healthy Caucasian individuals from Russia. About 9.6 milliliters of peripheral blood were collected from each donor into EDTA-treated Vacutainer tubes. Ficoll-Paque density-gradient centrifugation was used to isolate PBMCs, with at least 7 million per sample. Total RNA, at least 6 micrograms per sample, was extracted from PBMCs with Trizol reagent. The percentages of naive CD45RAhigh/CD27high T cells were determined by flow cytometry on a PBMC aliquot from every donor. This clonotype has more than one count but fewer than ten. The specificity of this receptor is unknown. No base quality values were provided; no much bigger clone lies one nucleotide off. The library came from 5' RACE. This sample was sequenced with an Illumina HiSeq 2500. A second roughly 6 to 12 cycle PCR used a sample-barcoded 5' primer and a J-beta primer mix. Each TCR beta cDNA molecule received a unique molecular identifier from a template-switch 5' adaptor carrying 12 random nucleotides. At least 3 million CDR3-containing paired-end reads were obtained from each sample. First-strand cDNA was synthesized from all RNA with the Mint cDNA synthesis kit, primed by a TRBC-specific oligonucleotide. After uracil-DNA glycosylase treatment, a first 18-cycle PCR used universal primers M1SS and BC2_uni_R on all cDNA. From the authors' description of their analysis: For normalization, 1 million high-quality reads, each with a distinct molecular identifier, were randomly selected from each sample. Reads with shared molecular identifiers were discarded instead of being binned into consensus sequences. MiTCR, with a Q25 quality threshold and the strictest error-elimination algorithm, was used for CDR3 identification, clonotype clustering and error correction. A nonparametric unseen species model using Euler transformation provided a lower-bound estimate of total TCR beta diversity. The public reads were reprocessed in TCRdb via fastp at Q25 and MiXCR, keeping in-frame beta chains. Here each entry gathers all rows of one CDR3 protein and keeps the most common genes and DNA. These V and J calls are TCRdb output, not the study's own analysis. In this sample the table shows around 1,600,000 distinct CDR3 sequences, less than 45% of which occur a single time. 4% of the sample is in the top ten clones.

Trimming removed 3 bases from V and 5 bases from J, leaving 18 bases between the germline ends. Measured from the cysteine to the phenylalanine, the CDR3 is 16 residues long. The DNA shown is the 48-base CDR3, in frame from base 1. The sequenced sample was blood. This TCR came from a young woman in good health. The chain uses TRBV12-3 or TRBV12-4 and TRBJ2-3, and possibly TRBD2, on 5 matching bases. The CDR3 has the sequence CASSFYGGSSGDTQYF. The bases read TGTGCCAGCAGTTTCTACGGAGGCTCGTCAGGAGATACGCAGTATTTT.